This passage covers 23 T cell receptor beta chains from one sample sequenced in a study of CD8 T cells in ankylosing spondylitis. MiXCR, applied by TCRdb to the 5' RACE reads, yields one record per CDR3 protein. Seen here are approximately 130,000 distinct CDR3 sequences, 11% observed once, and the top ten hold less than 5%. The sequencing sample was made of blood, either unsorted or a sorted T cell fraction (not recorded which). The origin of the receptors is a female donor with ankylosing spondylitis or in good health (not recorded which).

This clonotype was detected many times. The V and J genes are TRBV12-3 or TRBV12-4 and TRBJ1-5; a possible D gene is TRBD1 (5 bases). Trimming took off 4 bases at V and 10 bases at J, with 17 bases between the two ends. The CDR3 covers 14 residues. In nucleotides, the CDR3 is TGTGCCAGCAGTTCCGGACGGTCCCAGGGACCCCAGCATTTT. Translated: CASSSGRSQGPQHF.

This clonotype has at least ten counts. The genes are TRBV5-1 and TRBJ2-1; maybe TRBD2 (5 bases). Trimming removed 0 bases at V and 7 bases at J, with 17 bases between. CDR3 size: 16 residues. Looked up from germline, CDR1 is SGHRS and CDR2 is YFSETQ. CDR3 nucleotide sequence: TGCGCCAGCAGCTTGGCCTCACTAGTGGTAGGTAATGAGCAGTTCTTC. It codes for CASSLASLVVGNEQFF.

The table lists this clonotype with a few counts. With a much larger clone just one base away, this may be a read error. The rearrangement links TRBV6-1 to TRBJ1-1; unclear D gene. Germline-derived CDR1 and CDR2 are MNHNS and SASEGT. V was trimmed by 3 bases and J by 10 bases, leaving 9 bases between them. The CDR3 spans 11 residues. CDR3 in amino acids: CASSERFLAFF. DNA for the CDR3: TGTGCCAGCAGTGAGAGGTTCCTAGCTTTCTTT.

The V call is TRBV18, the J call TRBJ1-1; TRBD1 is a possible D gene (5 bases). This CDR3 comprises 15 residues. From germline, CDR1 is KGHSH and CDR2 LQKENI. V lost 1 base, J lost 3 bases, and 12 bases lay in between. The CDR3 protein is CASSPLPGGYTEAFF. The DNA for the CDR3 is TGTGCCAGCTCACCACTTCCGGGGGGTTACACTGAAGCTTTCTTT.

The chain has TRBV19 and TRBJ1-5; 9 nucleotides agree with TRBD1. Germline V CDR1 and CDR2: LNHDA, SQIVND (reference sequence). The CDR3 has 15 residues. With 0 bases clipped from V and 5 bases from J, the junction kept 2 bases outside the gene matches. The CDR3 sequence: CASSIDRDRDQPQHF. CDR3 sequence (DNA): TGTGCCAGTAGTATAGATCGGGACAGGGATCAGCCCCAGCATTTT.

This clonotype has at least ten counts. V usage is TRBV5-1 and J usage is TRBJ2-5; a possible D gene is TRBD2 (6 bases). Germline values: CDR1 SGHRS, CDR2 YFSETQ. The CDR3 has 14 amino acids. With 3 bases removed from V and 5 bases from J, the gap between germline ends came to 14 bases. CDR3 sequence reads: CASSWRLGPETQYF. The CDR3 DNA sequence: TGCGCCAGCAGCTGGAGACTAGGCCCCGAGACCCAGTACTTC.

In this sample, this clonotype turned up many times. The chain employs TRBV20-1 and TRBJ2-2, with 7 bases lining up with TRBD1. CDR3 length: 14 amino acids. Germline CDR1 reads DFQATT; CDR2 reads SNEGSKA (reference sequence). CDR3: CREGAKTEPGELFF. In DNA, the CDR3 is TGCCGAGAGGGGGCGAAAACTGAGCCCGGGGAGCTGTTTTTT.

This clonotype came up many times. The CDR3 DNA reads TGTGCCTGGAGTGGTGGGGACAGGGGGCTTGACGAGCAGTACTTC. Translating gives CAWSGGDRGLDEQYF. This chain links TRBV30 with TRBJ2-7; 12 bases agree with TRBD1. Unmatched junction bases numbered 6, after V lost 1 base and J lost 5 bases. The CDR3 loop spans 15 amino acids. Germline V CDR1 and CDR2: GTSNPN, SVGIG (reference sequence).

Ten or more counts support this clonotype. The J gene is TRBJ1-5, the V gene TRBV5-1; D remains ambiguous. V shed 0 bases and J shed 0 bases, with 10 bases lying between them. CDR3 size: 16 residues. Germline V gene sequence: CDR1 SGHRS, CDR2 YFSETQ. The CDR3 is CASSLDRRNSNQPQHF. CDR3 in DNA: TGCGCCAGCAGCTTGGATCGCCGCAATAGCAATCAGCCCCAGCATTTT.

In this sample, this clonotype turned up many times. This chain joins TRBV12-3 or TRBV12-4 and TRBJ1-4; D ambiguous. With 3 bases removed from V and 0 bases from J, the gap between germline ends came to 5 bases. This CDR3 has 14 amino acids. The CDR3 DNA sequence: TGTGCCAGCAGTTTCGGTTCAACTAATGAAAAACTGTTTTTT. It specifies CASSFGSTNEKLFF.

This clonotype appeared many times. The CDR3 spells CASSFGTSGVNEQFF. The CDR3 DNA is TGTGCCAGCAGTTTTGGGACTAGCGGGGTCAATGAGCAGTTCTTC. The V gene is TRBV6-5, the J gene TRBJ2-1; 13 bases are a match to TRBD2. The CDR3 covers 15 residues. V lost 4 bases and J lost 6; bases outside the gene matches: 3. Per germline, CDR1 MNHEY and CDR2 SVGAGI.

At least ten counts were recorded for this clonotype. The chain uses TRBV29-1 and TRBJ1-4, with 9 bases that match TRBD1. The CDR3 extends over 17 amino acids. The germline V gene encodes CDR1 SQVTM and CDR2 ANQGSEA. J was trimmed by 3 bases and V by 7 bases; bases with no gene match: 15. CDR3 region: CSAKTPGQGFANEKLFF. CDR3 DNA: TGCAGCGCGAAAACTCCGGGACAGGGTTTTGCTAATGAAAAACTGTTTTTT.

CDR3 amino acids: CASSLYQGPSQPQHF. The CDR3, as DNA: TGTGCCAGCAGCTTATACCAGGGCCCTTCGCAGCCCCAGCATTTT. The genes are TRBV7-8 and TRBJ1-5; D possibly corresponds to TRBD1 (5 bases). This CDR3 comprises 15 residues. The germline CDR1 and CDR2 sequences are SGHVS and FQNEAQ. V was cut by 2 bases and J by 7 bases, with 15 bases left in between.

With respect to this clonotype: A read error may account for a junction end that differs from germline. This sequence joins TRBV12-3 or TRBV12-4 and TRBJ2-3; D gene uncertain. The CDR3 is 14 amino acids. CDR3 sequence reads: CASSQIPVTDAQYF. The CDR3 nucleotides are TGTGCCAGCAGTCAGATCCCGGTCACAGATGCGCAGTATTTT.

This clonotype was found many times. The rearrangement uses TRBV20-1 and TRBJ1-1, with D perhaps TRBD1 (6 bases). The V gene lost 1 base and the J gene lost 3 bases, with 12 bases spanning the gap. This CDR3 is 14 amino acids long. CDR1 and CDR2 from the germline V gene are DFQATT and SNEGSKA (reference sequence). The CDR3 DNA sequence: TGCAGTGCTAGAGCTCACAGGGAAGACACTGAAGCTTTCTTT. It specifies CSARAHREDTEAFF.

This clonotype came up many times. This chain links TRBV12-3 or TRBV12-4 with TRBJ2-2, with 11 bases fitting TRBD1. The CDR3 is 19 amino acids. Trimming removed 6 bases from V and 6 bases from J; junction bases left unmatched: 18. CDR3 residues: CASSLLRDRGRVFPGELFF. CDR3 nucleotides: TGTGCCAGCAGCCTTCTTAGGGACAGGGGGAGAGTTTTCCCCGGGGAGCTGTTTTTT.

This clonotype was detected many times. The J gene is TRBJ2-1, the V gene TRBV9, with D perhaps matching TRBD2 (6 bases). Germline CDR1 is SGDLS and CDR2 is YYNGEE. The V end lost 0 bases, the J end lost 3 bases, and 10 bases lay between the germline ends. This CDR3 region has 15 residues. The CDR3 DNA is TGTGCCAGCAGCGTAGGGGACTCCCACTACAATGAGCAGTTCTTC. Protein product: CASSVGDSHYNEQFF.

There are a few counts of this clonotype. CDR3 residues: CASSRLTLNEQFF. The CDR3, as DNA: TGTGCCAGCAGTCGCTTGACACTGAATGAGCAGTTCTTC. This rearrangement joins TRBV12-3 or TRBV12-4 to TRBJ2-1, with no clear D. The CDR3 runs 13 residues. V gave up 5 bases and J gave up 7 bases, with 12 bases separating them.

This clonotype was seen a handful of times. The V call is TRBV7-2, the J call TRBJ2-3; D may be TRBD1 (5 bases). CDR3 length: 15 amino acids. V was pared by 5 bases and J by 2 bases, with 14 bases between. Germline CDR1 SGHTA, CDR2 FQGNSA. CDR3 amino acids: CASSLGHGDTDTQYF. The CDR3 DNA reads as TGTGCCAGCAGCCTAGGACATGGTGACACAGATACGCAGTATTTT.

Ten or more counts support this clonotype. This rearrangement joins TRBV20-1 to TRBJ2-5; a possible D gene is TRBD2 (6 bases). The ends were cut back, 3 bases at V and 5 bases at J, with 19 bases in the middle. The CDR3 has 15 residues. CDR1 and CDR2 (germline): DFQATT, SNEGSKA (reference sequence). The CDR3 loop is CSARDPGTGGETQYF. CDR3 sequence (DNA): TGCAGTGCTAGGGACCCCGGGACTGGGGGGGAGACCCAGTACTTC.

Concerning this clonotype: A read error may be the cause here, since a much bigger clone is one base away. CDR3 DNA: TGTGCCAGCAGCGAGGGGTGGGGGGTTGGGAAGCCCCAGCATTTT. It specifies CASSEGWGVGKPQHF. V usage is TRBV3-1 and J usage is TRBJ1-5; TRBD1 is a possible D gene (5 bases). Trimming took off 5 bases at V and 8 bases at J, with 19 bases between the two ends. The CDR3 covers 15 residues. CDR1 LGHDT and CDR2 YNNKEL come from the germline V gene (reference sequence).

This clonotype has more than one count but fewer than ten. The chain has TRBV30 and TRBJ2-3; D remains unclear. V lost 4 bases to trimming and J lost 0 bases, with 5 bases between them. Germline V lookup: CDR1 GTSNPN, CDR2 SVGIG (reference sequence). The CDR3 runs to 12 residues. Here the CDR3 reads CAWIQSTDTQYF. The CDR3 nucleotides read TGTGCCTGGATCCAGAGCACAGATACGCAGTATTTT.

This clonotype was recorded at least ten times. This rearrangement joins TRBV20-1 to TRBJ2-5; tentative D call: TRBD1 (6 bases). This CDR3 contains 12 residues. V was shortened by 5 bases and J by 3 bases, with 10 bases between the two germline ends. CDR1 is DFQATT, CDR2 SNEGSKA, per germline (reference sequence). The CDR3 nucleotides read TGCAGTGCTTCTCGGACAGAAGAGACCCAGTACTTC. Translated: CSASRTEETQYF.